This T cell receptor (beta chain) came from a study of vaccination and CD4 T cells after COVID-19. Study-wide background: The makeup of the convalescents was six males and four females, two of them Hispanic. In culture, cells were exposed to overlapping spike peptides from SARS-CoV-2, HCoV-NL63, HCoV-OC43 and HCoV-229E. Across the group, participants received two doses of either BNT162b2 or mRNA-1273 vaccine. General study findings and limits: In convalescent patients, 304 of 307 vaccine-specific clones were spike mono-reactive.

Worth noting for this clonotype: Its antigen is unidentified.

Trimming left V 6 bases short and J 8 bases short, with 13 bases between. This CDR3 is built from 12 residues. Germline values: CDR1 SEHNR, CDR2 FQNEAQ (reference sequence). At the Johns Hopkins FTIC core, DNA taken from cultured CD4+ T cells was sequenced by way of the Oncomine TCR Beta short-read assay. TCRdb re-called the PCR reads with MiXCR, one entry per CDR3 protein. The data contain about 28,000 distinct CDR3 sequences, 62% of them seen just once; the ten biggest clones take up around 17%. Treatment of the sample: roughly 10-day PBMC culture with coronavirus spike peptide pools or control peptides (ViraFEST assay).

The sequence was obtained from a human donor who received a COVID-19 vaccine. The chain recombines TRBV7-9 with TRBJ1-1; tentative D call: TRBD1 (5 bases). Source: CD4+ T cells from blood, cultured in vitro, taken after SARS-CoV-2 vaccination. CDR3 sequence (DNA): TGTGCCAGCAGACTAATCGGGGCCGAAGCTTTCTTT. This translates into CASRLIGAEAFF.